These T cell receptor beta chains were read from a single sample in a study of blood T cell repertoires in COVID-19. Produced via immunoSEQ multiplex PCR; TCRdb's table is partial and in-frame only. The sample has 200,000 to 300,000 clones, over 80% seen once. The sequencing input was peripheral blood. The receptors come from a human donor in a cohort sampled during active COVID-19. The CDR3 runs from the conserved cysteine through the conserved F or W. Fields, in order: V gene, D gene, clone size, J gene, CDR3 DNA, CDR3 protein. D genes are given only for firm matches. Only some rows state a clone size, as once, few, many or a class for expanded clones.

TRBV6-6,-,-,TRBJ2-7,TGTGCCACCTGGACGACTTGGGACTCCCCGGGGGAGCAGTACTTC,CATWTTWDSPGEQYF
TRBV6-4,TRBD1,-,TRBJ1-5,TGTGCCAGCAGGCCCCCGGACAGGCAAACACGTTATAGCAATCAGCCCCAGCATTTT,CASRPPDRQTRYSNQPQHF
TRBV11-3,TRBD1,-,TRBJ1-6,TGTGCCAGCAGTCGAGGGACAGCGACTTCCGGACCCCTCCACTTT,CASSRGTATSGPLHF
TRBV19,-,-,TRBJ2-2,TGTGCCAGTAATATTCCTACTCCAACCGGGGAGCTGTTTTTT,CASNIPTPTGELFF
TRBV5-4,TRBD1,-,TRBJ1-4,TGTGCCAGCAGCCCGGGACAGGGTAGAATTCTTAATGAAAAACTGTTTTTT,CASSPGQGRILNEKLFF
TRBV7-2,TRBD2,once,TRBJ2-3,TGTGCCAGCAGCCTGGGAGGGAACACAAATACGCAGTATTTT,CASSLGGNTNTQYF
TRBV19,TRBD1,-,TRBJ1-2,TGTGCCAGTTCCCCCTTAGGACAGGCCCGGTTGGGCTACACCTTC,CASSPLGQARLGYTF
TRBV28,-,few,TRBJ2-5,TGTGCCAGCAGTTTGTACCTAGCGAGAACCCAGTACTTC,CASSLYLARTQYF
TRBV23-1,-,-,TRBJ2-2,TGCGCCAGCACCCCGGGAAACCTCTGGAACACCGGGGAGCTGTTTTTT,CASTPGNLWNTGELFF
TRBV10-3,TRBD1,-,TRBJ2-3,TGTGCCACCCAGGGGGAAGCAGATACGCAGTATTTT,CATQGEADTQYF
TRBV7-2,-,-,TRBJ2-5,TGTGCCAGCAGCCGTCTGAGGGCGGAGACCCAGTACTTC,CASSRLRAETQYF
TRBV19,TRBD2,-,TRBJ2-6,TGTGCCAGTAGTATCTTAGCGGGAGTTGTTTCTGGGGCCAACGTCCTGACTTTC,CASSILAGVVSGANVLTF
TRBV10-3,TRBD2,-,TRBJ2-7,TGTGCCACCGGACTAGAGGGCCTACGCGAGCAGTACTTC,CATGLEGLREQYF
TRBV10-1,-,-,TRBJ2-7,TGCGCCAGCAGTTACCCAGGGGACGAGCAGTACTTC,CASSYPGDEQYF
TRBV5-4,-,-,TRBJ2-6,TGTGCCAGCAGCTTGGCCGGGGGTGGGGCCAACGTCCTGACTTTC,CASSLAGGGANVLTF
TRBV15,-,-,TRBJ1-5,TGTGCCACCAGCAACAAAGATCAGCCCCAGCATTTT,CATSNKDQPQHF
TRBV10-1,TRBD1,-,TRBJ1-1,TGCGCCAGCAGTGAGTTAAGAGGGGGCATCGCTGAAGCTTTCTTT,CASSELRGGIAEAFF
TRBV21-1,-,-,TRBJ2-2,TGTGCCAGCAGCCACCCCCACTGGACTAGCGGGCCCACCGGGGAGCTGTTTTTT,CASSHPHWTSGPTGELFF
TRBV28,TRBD2,-,TRBJ2-2,TGTGCCAGCAGTTTGTGGGTAGCGGGAGGGAACACCGGGGAGCTGTTTTTT,CASSLWVAGGNTGELFF
TRBV7-2,-,few,TRBJ2-7,TGTGCCAGCAGGCTTGGGGGGAGCCGGGACGAGCAGTACTTC,CASRLGGSRDEQYF
TRBV2,TRBD1,-,TRBJ2-2,TGTGCCAGCAGGGGGACAGGGCACACCGGGGAGCTGTTTTTT,CASRGTGHTGELFF
TRBV7-2,TRBD1,-,TRBJ2-2,TGTGCCAGCAGCCCTGACAGGGGAAAGTACACCGGGGAGCTGTTTTTT,CASSPDRGKYTGELFF
TRBV4-1,-,-,TRBJ1-1,TGCGCCAGCAGCCAACCTGACAGGAGCACTGAAGCTTTCTTT,CASSQPDRSTEAFF
TRBV5-1,-,-,TRBJ2-3,TGCGCCAGCAGCTCCTTGACCCGTAGAGGGACAGATACGCAGTATTTT,CASSSLTRRGTDTQYF
TRBV28,-,-,TRBJ2-4,TGTGCCAGCCGTTGGACTGGGCTAGCCAAAAACATTCAGTACTTC,CASRWTGLAKNIQYF
TRBV28,TRBD1,-,TRBJ1-5,TGTGCCAGCAGTGCAGGGGGAATGGTTGGCGGGCAGCCCCAGCATTTT,CASSAGGMVGGQPQHF
TRBV24-1,-,-,TRBJ2-3,TGTGCCACCAGTGACCCCCTGTTGCGGATGCAAGATACGCAGTATTTT,CATSDPLLRMQDTQYF
TRBV15,TRBD2,-,TRBJ2-5,TGTGCCACCAGCCTGAGCGGGGGGTTTGAGACCCAGTACTTC,CATSLSGGFETQYF
TRBV5-6,-,-,TRBJ2-2,TGTGCCAGCTGGCCTCGTGAGGGAGGGGGACACACCGGGGAGCTGTTTTTT,CASWPREGGGHTGELFF
TRBV19,TRBD1,-,TRBJ1-4,TGTGCCAGTAGTATTTACAGGGGGCAAGGAACTAATGAAAAACTGTTTTTT,CASSIYRGQGTNEKLFF
TRBV18,TRBD1,-,TRBJ1-2,TGTGCCAGCTCACCCGATTCGGCGGACAGGGTCGATGGCTACACCTTC,CASSPDSADRVDGYTF
TRBV5-1,TRBD2,-,TRBJ2-5,TGCGCCAGCAGCTCCCTACTAGCGGGTCAAGAGACCCAGTACTTC,CASSSLLAGQETQYF
TRBV15,TRBD1,-,TRBJ1-5,TGTGCCACCAGCAGGACAAGGGGGACAGGGGGAATGGGTCAGCCCCAGCATTTT,CATSRTRGTGGMGQPQHF
TRBV19,-,-,TRBJ1-3,TGTGCCAGTAGTATTGGAGGTCTCGGAAACACCATATATTTT,CASSIGGLGNTIYF